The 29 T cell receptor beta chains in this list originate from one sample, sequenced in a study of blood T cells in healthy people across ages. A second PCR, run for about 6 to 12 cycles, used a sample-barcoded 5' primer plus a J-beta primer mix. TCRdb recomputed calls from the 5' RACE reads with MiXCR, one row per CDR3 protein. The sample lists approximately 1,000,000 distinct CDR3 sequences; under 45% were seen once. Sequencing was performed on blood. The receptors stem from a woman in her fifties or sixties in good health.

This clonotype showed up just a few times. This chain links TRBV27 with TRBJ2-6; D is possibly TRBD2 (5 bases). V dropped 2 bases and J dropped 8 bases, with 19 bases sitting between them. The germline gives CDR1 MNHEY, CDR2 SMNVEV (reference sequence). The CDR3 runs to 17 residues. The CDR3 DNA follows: TGTGCCAGCAGTTTAAGGGCGGGTATGCTCGGGACCAACGTCCTGACTTTC. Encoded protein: CASSLRAGMLGTNVLTF.

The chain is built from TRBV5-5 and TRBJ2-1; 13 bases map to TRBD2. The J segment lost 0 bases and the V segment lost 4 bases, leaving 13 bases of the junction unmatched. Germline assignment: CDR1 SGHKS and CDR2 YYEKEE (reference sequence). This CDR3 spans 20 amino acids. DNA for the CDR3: TGTGCCAGCAGCACGGGACTAGCGGGGATGGAGAGAGCCTCCTACAATGAGCAGTTCTTC. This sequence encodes CASSTGLAGMERASYNEQFF.

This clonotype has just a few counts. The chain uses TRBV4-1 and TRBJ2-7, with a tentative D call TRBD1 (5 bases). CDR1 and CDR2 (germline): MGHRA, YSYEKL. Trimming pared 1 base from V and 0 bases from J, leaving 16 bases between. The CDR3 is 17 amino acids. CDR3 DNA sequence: TGCGCCAGCAGCCAAGGGCTTAAGGGGCCGGGCTCCTACGAGCAGTACTTC. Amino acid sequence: CASSQGLKGPGSYEQYF.

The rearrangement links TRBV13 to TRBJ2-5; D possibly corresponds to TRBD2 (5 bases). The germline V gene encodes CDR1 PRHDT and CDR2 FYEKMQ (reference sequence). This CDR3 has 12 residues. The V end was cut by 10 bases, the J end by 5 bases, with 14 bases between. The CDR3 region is CATAWERETQYF. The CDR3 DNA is TGTGCCACCGCGTGGGAGCGGGAGACCCAGTACTTC.

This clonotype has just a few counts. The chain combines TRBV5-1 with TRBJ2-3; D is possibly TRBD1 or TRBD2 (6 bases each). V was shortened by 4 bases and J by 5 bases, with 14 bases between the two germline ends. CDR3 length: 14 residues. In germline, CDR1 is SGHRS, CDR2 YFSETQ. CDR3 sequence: CASSPGGGRDTQYF. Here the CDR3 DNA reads TGCGCCAGCAGCCCCGGTGGGGGGCGAGATACGCAGTATTTT.

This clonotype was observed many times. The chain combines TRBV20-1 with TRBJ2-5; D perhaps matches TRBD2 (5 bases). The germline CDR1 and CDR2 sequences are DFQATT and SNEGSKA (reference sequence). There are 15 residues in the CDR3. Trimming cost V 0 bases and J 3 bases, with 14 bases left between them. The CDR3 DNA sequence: TGCAGTGCTAGAGATCTGCGGCTAGCCGAAGAGACCCAGTACTTC. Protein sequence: CSARDLRLAEETQYF.

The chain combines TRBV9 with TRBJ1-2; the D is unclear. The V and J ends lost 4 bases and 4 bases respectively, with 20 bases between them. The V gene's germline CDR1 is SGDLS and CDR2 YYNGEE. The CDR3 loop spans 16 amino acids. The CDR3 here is CASSFLLLGYGYGYTF. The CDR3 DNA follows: TGTGCCAGCAGCTTCCTTCTTCTGGGGTATGGCTATGGCTACACCTTC.

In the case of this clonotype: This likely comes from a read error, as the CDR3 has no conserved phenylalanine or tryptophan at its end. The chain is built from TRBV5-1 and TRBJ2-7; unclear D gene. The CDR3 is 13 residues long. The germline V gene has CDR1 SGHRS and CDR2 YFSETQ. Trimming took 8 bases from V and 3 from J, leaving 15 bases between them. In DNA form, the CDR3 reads TGCGCCAGTGAAGCAGGAAAGGGCTACGAGCAGTACTTA. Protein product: CASEAGKGYEQYL.

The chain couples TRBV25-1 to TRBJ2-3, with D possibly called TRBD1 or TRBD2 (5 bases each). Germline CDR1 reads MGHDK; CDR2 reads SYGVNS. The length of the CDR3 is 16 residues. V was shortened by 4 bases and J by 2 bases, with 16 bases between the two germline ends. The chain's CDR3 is CASSGQSQRITDTQYF. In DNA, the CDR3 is TGTGCCAGCAGTGGACAGTCCCAGCGGATCACAGATACGCAGTATTTT.

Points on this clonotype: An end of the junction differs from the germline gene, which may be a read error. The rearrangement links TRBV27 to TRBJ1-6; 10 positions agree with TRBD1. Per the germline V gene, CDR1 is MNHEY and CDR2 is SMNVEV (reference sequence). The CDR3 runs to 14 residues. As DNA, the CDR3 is TGTGCCGGCAGTTTTGGGACAGGGGTTTCACCCCTCCACTTT. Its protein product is CAGSFGTGVSPLHF.

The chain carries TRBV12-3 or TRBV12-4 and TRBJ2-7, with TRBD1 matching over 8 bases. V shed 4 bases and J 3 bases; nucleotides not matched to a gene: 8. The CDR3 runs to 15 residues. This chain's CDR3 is CASSSIQGGHYEQYF. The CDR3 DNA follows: TGTGCCAGCAGTTCTATACAGGGGGGACACTACGAGCAGTACTTC.

CDR3 protein: CASLSRTDTQYF. In DNA form, the CDR3 reads TGTGCTAGCCTATCCCGCACAGATACGCAGTATTTT. V gene TRBV11-2 combines with J gene TRBJ2-3; D unresolved. Germline assignment: CDR1 SGHAT and CDR2 FQNNGV. CDR3 length: 12 residues. The full variable domain, completed using reference TRBV11-2 and TRBJ2-3, is EAGVAQSPRYKIIEKRQSVAFWCNPISGHATLYWYQQILGQGPKLLIQFQNNGVVDDSQLPKDRFSAERLKGVDSTLKIQPAKLEDSAVYLCASLSRTDTQYFGPGTRLTVL.

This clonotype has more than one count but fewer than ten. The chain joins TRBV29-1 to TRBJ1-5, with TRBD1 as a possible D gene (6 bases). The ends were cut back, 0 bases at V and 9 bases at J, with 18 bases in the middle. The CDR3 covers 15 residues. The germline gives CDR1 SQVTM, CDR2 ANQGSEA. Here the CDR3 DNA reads TGCAGCGTTGAAGAGGGCGGAGGGGGTGGGACGCCCCAGCATTTT. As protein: CSVEEGGGGGTPQHF.

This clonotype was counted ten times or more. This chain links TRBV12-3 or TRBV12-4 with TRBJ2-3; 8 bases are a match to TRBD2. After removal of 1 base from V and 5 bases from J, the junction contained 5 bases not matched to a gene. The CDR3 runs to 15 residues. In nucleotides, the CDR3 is TGTGCCAGCAGTTTAGGGGGCCTAGCGGGAGATACGCAGTATTTT. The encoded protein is CASSLGGLAGDTQYF.

CDR3 DNA: TGTGCCACCAGTGCTCGGGGGTCTAACGAGCAGTACTTC. It encodes CATSARGSNEQYF. The rearrangement uses TRBV24-1 and TRBJ2-7, with a possible D match to TRBD2 (6 bases). CDR1 KGHDR and CDR2 SFDVKD come from the germline V gene. With 5 bases removed from V and 5 bases from J, the gap between germline ends came to 12 bases. The CDR3 runs to 13 residues.

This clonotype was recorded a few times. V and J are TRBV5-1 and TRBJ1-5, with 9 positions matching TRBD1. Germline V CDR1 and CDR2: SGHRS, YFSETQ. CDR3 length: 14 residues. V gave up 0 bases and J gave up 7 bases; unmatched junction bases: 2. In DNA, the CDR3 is TGCGCCAGCAGCTTGGGGACAGGGGACCAGCCCCAGCATTTT. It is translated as CASSLGTGDQPQHF.

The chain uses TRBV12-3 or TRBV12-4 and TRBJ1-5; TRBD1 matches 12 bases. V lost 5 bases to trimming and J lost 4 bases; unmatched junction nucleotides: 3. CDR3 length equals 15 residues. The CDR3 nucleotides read TGTGCCAGCAGTGCGGGACAGGGGGCGAATCAGCCCCAGCATTTT. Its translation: CASSAGQGANQPQHF.

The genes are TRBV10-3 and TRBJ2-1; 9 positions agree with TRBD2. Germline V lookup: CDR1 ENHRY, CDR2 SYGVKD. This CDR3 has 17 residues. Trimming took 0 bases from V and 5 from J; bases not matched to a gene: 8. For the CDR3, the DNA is TGTGCCATCAGTGAGTCTAGGGCGCTAGCGGGAAACAATGAGCAGTTCTTC. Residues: CAISESRALAGNNEQFF.

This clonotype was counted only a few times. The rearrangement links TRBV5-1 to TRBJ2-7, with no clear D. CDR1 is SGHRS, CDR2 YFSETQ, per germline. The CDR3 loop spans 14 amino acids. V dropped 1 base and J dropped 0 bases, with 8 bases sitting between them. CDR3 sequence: CASSLYTSSYEQYF. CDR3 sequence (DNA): TGCGCCAGCAGCTTGTATACGAGCTCCTACGAGCAGTACTTC.

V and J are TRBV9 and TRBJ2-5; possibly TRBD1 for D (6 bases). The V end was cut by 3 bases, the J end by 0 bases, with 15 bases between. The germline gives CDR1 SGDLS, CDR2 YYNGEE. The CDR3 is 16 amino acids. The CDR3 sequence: CASSDLRDTYQETQYF. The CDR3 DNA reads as TGTGCCAGCAGCGACCTCCGGGACACCTACCAAGAGACCCAGTACTTC.

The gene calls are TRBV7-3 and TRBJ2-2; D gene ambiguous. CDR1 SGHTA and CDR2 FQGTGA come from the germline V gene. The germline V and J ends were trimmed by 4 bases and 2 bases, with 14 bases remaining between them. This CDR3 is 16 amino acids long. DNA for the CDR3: TGTGCCAGCAGCTCACGGGCCTTTAGTAACACCGGGGAGCTGTTTTTT. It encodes CASSSRAFSNTGELFF.

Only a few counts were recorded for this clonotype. CDR3 region: CATSNSGLFLAKNIQYF. CDR3 nucleotides: TGTGCCACCAGCAATTCGGGTCTTTTCTTAGCCAAAAACATTCAGTACTTC. The V call is TRBV15, the J call TRBJ2-4; D call uncertain. The germline V gene encodes CDR1 LNHNV and CDR2 YYDKDF (reference sequence). V lost 4 bases and J lost 0, with 16 bases in between. The CDR3 extends over 17 amino acids. Together with reference TRBV15 and TRBJ2-4, the CDR3 gives the full variable domain: DAMVIQNPRYQVTQFGKPVTLSCSQTLNHNVMYWYQQKSSQAPKLLFHYYDKDFNNEADTPDNFQSRRPNTSFCFLDIRSPGLGDTAMYLCATSNSGLFLAKNIQYFGAGTRLSVL.

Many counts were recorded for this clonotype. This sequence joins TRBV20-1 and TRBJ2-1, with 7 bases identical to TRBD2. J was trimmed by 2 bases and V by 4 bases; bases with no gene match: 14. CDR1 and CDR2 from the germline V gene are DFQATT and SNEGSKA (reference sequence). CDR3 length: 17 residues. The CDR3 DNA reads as TGCAGTGCTACCCGCATCGGTACCGGGAGGACCTACAATGAGCAGTTCTTC. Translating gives CSATRIGTGRTYNEQFF.

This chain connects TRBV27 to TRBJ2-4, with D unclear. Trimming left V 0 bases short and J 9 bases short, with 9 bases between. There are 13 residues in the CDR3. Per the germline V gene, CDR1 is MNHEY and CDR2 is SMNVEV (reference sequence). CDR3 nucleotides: TGTGCCAGCAGTTTATCGCAGCGAGCCATTCAGTACTTC. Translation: CASSLSQRAIQYF.

CDR3 bases: TGTGCCAGCAGCGGACCGGGACTAGCGGGAGCTCCGGAGACCCAGTACTTC. It yields the protein CASSGPGLAGAPETQYF. This rearrangement joins TRBV25-1 to TRBJ2-7; 14 nucleotides align to TRBD2. TRBJ2-5 matches the DNA end more closely, so the J call is doubtful. There are 17 residues in the CDR3. Germline CDR1 reads MGHDK; CDR2 reads SYGVNS.

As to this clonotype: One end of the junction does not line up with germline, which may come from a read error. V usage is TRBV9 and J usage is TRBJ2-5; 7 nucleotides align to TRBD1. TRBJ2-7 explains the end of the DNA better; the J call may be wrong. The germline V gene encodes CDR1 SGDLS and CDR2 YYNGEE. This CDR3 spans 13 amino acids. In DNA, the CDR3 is TGTACCAGCAGCGTAGATGACAGGGCCGAGCAGTACTTC. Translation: CTSSVDDRAEQYF.

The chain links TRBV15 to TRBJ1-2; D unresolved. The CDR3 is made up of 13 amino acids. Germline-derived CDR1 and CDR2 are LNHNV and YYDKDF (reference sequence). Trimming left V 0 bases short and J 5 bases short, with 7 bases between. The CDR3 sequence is CATSRERGYGYTF. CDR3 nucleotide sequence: TGTGCCACCAGCAGAGAGCGAGGGTATGGCTACACCTTC.

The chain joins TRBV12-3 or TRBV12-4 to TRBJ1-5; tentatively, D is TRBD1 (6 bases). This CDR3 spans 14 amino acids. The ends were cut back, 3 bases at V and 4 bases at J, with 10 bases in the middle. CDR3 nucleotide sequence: TGTGCCAGCAGTTTTGACCAGGGGAATCAGCCCCAGCATTTT. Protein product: CASSFDQGNQPQHF.

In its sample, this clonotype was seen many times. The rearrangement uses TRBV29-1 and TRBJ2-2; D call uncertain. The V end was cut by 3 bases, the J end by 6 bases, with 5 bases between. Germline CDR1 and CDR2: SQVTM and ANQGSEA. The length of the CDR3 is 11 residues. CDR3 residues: CSVEDPGELFF. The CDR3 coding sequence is TGCAGCGTTGAGGATCCCGGGGAGCTGTTTTTT.